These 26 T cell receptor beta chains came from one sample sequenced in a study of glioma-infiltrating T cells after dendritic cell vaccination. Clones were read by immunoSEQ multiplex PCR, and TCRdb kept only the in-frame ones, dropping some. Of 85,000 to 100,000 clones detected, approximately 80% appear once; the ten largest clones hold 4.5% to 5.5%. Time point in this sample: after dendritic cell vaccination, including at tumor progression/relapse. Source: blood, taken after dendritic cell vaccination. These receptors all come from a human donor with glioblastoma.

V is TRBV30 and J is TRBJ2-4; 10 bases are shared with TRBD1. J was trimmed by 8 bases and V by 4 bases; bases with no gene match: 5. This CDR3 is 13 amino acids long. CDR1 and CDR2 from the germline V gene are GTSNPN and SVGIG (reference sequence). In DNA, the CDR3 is TGTGCCTGGACGGAGGGACAGGGGTACATTCAGTACTTC. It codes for CAWTEGQGYIQYF.

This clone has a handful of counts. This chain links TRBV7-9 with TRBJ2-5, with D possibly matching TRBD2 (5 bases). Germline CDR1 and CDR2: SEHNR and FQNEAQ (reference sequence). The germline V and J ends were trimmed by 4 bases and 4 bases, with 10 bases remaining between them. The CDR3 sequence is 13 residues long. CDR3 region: CASSSDLAETQYF. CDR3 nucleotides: TGTGCCAGCAGCTCGGACTTGGCAGAGACCCAGTACTTC.

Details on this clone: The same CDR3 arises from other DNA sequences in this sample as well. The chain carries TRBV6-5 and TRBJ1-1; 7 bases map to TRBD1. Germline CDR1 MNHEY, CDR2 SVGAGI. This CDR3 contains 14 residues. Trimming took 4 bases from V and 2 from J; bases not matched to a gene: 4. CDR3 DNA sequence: TGTGCCAGCAGTTCAAGGACAGGTAACACTGAAGCTTTCTTT. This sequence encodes CASSSRTGNTEAFF.

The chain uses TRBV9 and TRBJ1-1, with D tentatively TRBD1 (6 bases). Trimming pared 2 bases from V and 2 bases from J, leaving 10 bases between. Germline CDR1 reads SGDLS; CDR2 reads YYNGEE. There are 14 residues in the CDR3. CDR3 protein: CASSVGGQNTEAFF. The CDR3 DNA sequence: TGTGCCAGCAGCGTCGGGGGGCAAAACACTGAAGCTTTCTTT.

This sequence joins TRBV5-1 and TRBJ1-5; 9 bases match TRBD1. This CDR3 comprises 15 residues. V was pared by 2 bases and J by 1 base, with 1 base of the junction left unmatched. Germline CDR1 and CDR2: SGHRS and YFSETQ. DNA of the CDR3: TGCGCCAGCAGCTTAGGACAGGGGAGCAATCAGCCCCAGCATTTT. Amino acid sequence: CASSLGQGSNQPQHF.

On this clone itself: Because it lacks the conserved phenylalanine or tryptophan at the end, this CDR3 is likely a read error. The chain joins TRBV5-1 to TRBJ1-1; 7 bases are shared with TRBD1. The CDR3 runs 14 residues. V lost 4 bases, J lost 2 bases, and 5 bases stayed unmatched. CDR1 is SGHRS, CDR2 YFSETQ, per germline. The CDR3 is CASSRQGENTEAFL. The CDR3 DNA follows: TGCGCCAGCAGCAGGCAGGGGGAAAACACTGAAGCTTTCTTG.

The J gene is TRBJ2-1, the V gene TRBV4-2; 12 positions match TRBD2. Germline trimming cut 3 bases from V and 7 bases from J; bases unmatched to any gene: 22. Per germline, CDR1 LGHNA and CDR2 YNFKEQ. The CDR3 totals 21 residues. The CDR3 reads CASSQESLAGGRPLAVNEQFF. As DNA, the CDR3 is TGTGCCAGCAGCCAGGAGTCCCTAGCGGGGGGGCGGCCGTTAGCGGTAAATGAGCAGTTCTTC.

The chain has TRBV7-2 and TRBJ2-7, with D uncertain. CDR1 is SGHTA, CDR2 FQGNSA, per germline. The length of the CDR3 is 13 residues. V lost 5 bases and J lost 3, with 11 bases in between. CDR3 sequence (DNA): TGTGCCAGCAGCCGTACGGAGTACTACGAGCAGTACTTC. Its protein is CASSRTEYYEQYF.

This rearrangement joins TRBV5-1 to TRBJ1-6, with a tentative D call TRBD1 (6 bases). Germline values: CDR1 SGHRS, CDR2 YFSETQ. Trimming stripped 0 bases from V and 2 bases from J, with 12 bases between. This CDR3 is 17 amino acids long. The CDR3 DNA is TGCGCCAGCAGCTTGGCCGAACCAGGGGCCTATAATTCACCCCTCCACTTT. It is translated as CASSLAEPGAYNSPLHF.

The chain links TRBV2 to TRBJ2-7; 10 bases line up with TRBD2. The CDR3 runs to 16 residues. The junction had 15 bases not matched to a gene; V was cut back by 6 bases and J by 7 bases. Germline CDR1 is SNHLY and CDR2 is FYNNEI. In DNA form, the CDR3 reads TGTGCCAGCAGACCCTCCCTGACTAGCGGGTGGTTGGAGCAGTACTTC. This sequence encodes CASRPSLTSGWLEQYF.

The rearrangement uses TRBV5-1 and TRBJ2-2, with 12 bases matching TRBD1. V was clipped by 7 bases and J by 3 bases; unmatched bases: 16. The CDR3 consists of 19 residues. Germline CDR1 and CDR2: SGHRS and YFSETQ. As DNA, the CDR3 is TGCGCCAGCGGACCATCAGGGACAGGGGGCCGCGGGGACACCGGGGAGCTGTTTTTT. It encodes CASGPSGTGGRGDTGELFF.

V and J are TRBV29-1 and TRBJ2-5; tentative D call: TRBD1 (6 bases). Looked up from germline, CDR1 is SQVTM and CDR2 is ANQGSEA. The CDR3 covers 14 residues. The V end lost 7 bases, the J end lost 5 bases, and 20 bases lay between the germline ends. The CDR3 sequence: CSAIPGTRGETQYF. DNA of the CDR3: TGCAGCGCCATACCTGGTACTAGGGGGGAGACCCAGTACTTC.

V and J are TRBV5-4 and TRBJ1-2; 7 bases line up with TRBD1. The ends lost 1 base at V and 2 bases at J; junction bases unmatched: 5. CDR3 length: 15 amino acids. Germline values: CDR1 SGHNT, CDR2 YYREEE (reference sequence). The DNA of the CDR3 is TGTGCCAGCAGCTTGCAGGCGACAGGGAACTATGGCTACACCTTC. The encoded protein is CASSLQATGNYGYTF.

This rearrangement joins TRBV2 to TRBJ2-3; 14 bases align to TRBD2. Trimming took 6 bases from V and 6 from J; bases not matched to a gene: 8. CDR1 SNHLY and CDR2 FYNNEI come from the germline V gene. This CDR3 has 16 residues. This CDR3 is CASRLGLAGGGDTQYF. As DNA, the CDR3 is TGTGCCAGCAGACTAGGACTAGCGGGGGGTGGGGATACGCAGTATTTT.

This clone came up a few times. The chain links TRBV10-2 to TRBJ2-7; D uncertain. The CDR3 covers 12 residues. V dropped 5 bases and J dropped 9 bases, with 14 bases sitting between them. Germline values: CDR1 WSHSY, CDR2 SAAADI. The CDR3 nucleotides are TGCGCCAGCAGTTTAAGTCTCACCGGGCAGTACTTC. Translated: CASSLSLTGQYF.

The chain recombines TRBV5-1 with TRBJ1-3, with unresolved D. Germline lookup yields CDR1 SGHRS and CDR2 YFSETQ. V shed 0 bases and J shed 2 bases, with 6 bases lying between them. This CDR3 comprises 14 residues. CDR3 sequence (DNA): TGCGCCAGCAGCTTGGGCGGGGCTGGAAACACCATATATTTT. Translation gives CASSLGGAGNTIYF.

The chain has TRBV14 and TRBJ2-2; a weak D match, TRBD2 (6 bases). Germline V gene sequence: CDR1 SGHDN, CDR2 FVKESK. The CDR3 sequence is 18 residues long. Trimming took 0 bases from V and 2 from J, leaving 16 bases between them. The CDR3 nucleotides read TGTGCCAGCAGCCAAGATAGAGGAGGGTTAATTAACACCGGGGAGCTGTTTTTT. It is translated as CASSQDRGGLINTGELFF.

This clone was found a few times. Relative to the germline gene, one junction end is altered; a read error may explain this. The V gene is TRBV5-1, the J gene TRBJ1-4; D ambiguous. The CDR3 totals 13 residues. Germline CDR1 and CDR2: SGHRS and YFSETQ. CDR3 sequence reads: CASSSLEAEKLFF. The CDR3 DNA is TGCGCCAGCAGCTCCCTCGAGGCTGAAAAGCTGTTTTTT. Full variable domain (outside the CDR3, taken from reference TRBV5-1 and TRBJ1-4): KAGVTQTPRYLIKTRGQQVTLSCSPISGHRSVSWYQQTPGQGLQFLFEYFSETQRNKGNFPGRFSGRQFSNSRSEMNVSTLELGDSALYLCASSSLEAEKLFFGSGTQLSVL.

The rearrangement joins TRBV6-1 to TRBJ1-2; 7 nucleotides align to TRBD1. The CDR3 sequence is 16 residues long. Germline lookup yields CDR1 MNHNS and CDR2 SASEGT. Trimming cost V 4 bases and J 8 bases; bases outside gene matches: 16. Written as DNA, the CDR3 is TGTGCCAGCAGTGGACAGGGTACCACCCTTTTGGGGGGCTACACCTTC. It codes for CASSGQGTTLLGGYTF.

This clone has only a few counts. CDR3 coding DNA: TGTGCCAGCAGTTTTAGCGGGATCTCTGGAAACACCATATATTTT. It specifies CASSFSGISGNTIYF. V and J are TRBV27 and TRBJ1-3, with D unclear. There are 15 residues in the CDR3. Trimming stripped 3 bases from V and 0 bases from J, with 9 bases between. Germline V gene lookup returns CDR1 MNHEY and CDR2 SMNVEV (reference sequence).

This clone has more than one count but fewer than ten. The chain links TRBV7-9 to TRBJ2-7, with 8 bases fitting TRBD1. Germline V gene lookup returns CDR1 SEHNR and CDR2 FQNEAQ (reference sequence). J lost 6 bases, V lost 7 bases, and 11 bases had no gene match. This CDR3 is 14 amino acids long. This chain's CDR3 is CASTATGALSEQYF. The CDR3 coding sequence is TGTGCCAGCACAGCGACAGGGGCCCTAAGCGAGCAGTACTTC. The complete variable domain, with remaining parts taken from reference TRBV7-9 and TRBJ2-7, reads DTGVSQNPRHKITKRGQNVTFRCDPISEHNRLYWYRQTLGQGPEFLTYFQNEAQLEKSRLLSDRFSAERPKGSFSTLEIQRTEQGDSAMYLCASTATGALSEQYFGPGTRLTVT.

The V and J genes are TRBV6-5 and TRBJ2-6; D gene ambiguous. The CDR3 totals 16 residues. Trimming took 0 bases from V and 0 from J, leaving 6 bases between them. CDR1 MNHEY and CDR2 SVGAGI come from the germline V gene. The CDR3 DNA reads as TGTGCCAGCAGTTACTCGAGGCTCTCTGGGGCCAACGTCCTGACTTTC. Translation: CASSYSRLSGANVLTF.

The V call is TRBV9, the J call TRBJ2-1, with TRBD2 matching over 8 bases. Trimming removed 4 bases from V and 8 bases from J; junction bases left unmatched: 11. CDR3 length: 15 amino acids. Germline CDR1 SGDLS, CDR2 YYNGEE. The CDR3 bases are TGTGCCAGCAGCCCCCGGGATAGCGGGATCTATGAGCAGTTCTTC. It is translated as CASSPRDSGIYEQFF.

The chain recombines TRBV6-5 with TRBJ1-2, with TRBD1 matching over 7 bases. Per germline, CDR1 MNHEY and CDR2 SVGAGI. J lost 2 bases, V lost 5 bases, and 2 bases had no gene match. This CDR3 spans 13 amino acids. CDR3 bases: TGTGCCAGCAGTCCGACAGGGAACTATGGCTACACCTTC. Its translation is CASSPTGNYGYTF.

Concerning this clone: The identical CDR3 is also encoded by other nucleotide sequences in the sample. CDR3: CASSLAGGSGNTIYF. The CDR3, as DNA: TGCGCCAGCAGCTTGGCAGGGGGCTCTGGAAACACCATATATTTT. The chain has TRBV5-1 and TRBJ1-3; 7 nucleotides line up with TRBD1. This CDR3 contains 15 residues. Germline V gene data show CDR1 as SGHRS and CDR2 as YFSETQ. Trimming at V came to 0 bases and at J to 0 bases, leaving 0 bases not matched to a gene.

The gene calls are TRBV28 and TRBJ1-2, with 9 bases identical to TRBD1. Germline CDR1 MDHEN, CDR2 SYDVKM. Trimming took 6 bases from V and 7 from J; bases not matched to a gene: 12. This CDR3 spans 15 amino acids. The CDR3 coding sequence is TGTGCCAGCAGACCGCCCGGGACAGGGAAGGGTGGCTACACCTTC. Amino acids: CASRPPGTGKGGYTF.